The 5 T cell receptor beta chains listed next were all sequenced from one sample in a study of Graves' ophthalmopathy and Graves' hyperthyroidism. Amplification from RNA transcripts yielded the TCR beta CDR3 regions. HTBI-primed RT-PCR formed the first round, and a multiplex PCR formed the second. MiXCR, run by TCRdb on the multiplex PCR reads, gives a single entry per CDR3 protein. The sample lists 600,000 to 950,000 distinct CDR3 sequences, roughly two fifths seen once, with roughly 46% in the top ten. Sequencing input: peripheral blood. The receptors were sampled from an adult man with Graves' ophthalmopathy.

As regards this clonotype: At one boundary the junction diverges from the germline segment, which might be a read error. J is TRBJ2-2 and V is TRBV7-9; possibly TRBD2 for D (5 bases). This CDR3 spans 13 amino acids. Per germline, CDR1 SEHNR and CDR2 FQNEAQ (reference sequence). CDR3 sequence: CAGSFRGTGELFF. The CDR3, as DNA: TGTGCCGGCAGCTTCCGGGGAACCGGGGAGCTGTTTTTT.

The rearrangement links TRBV7-1 to TRBJ2-7; 10 nucleotides match TRBD1. TRBV7-1 is an ORF, with its function uncertain. The CDR3 sequence is 17 residues long. V was pared by 3 bases and J by 3 bases, with 11 bases of the junction left unmatched. CDR3 sequence (DNA): TGTGCCAGCAGCTCGAGTCCCGGGACAGGGGCGAACTACGAGCAGTACTTC. As protein: CASSSSPGTGANYEQYF.

With respect to this clonotype: Since no conserved phenylalanine or tryptophan closes the CDR3, a read error is the likely cause. Because the CDR3's place on the DNA is in doubt, the DNA is left out and the CDR3 is given as listed by TCRdb. This sequence joins TRBV24-1 and TRBJ2-6. CDR1 and CDR2 from the germline V gene are KGHDR and SFDVKD. The CDR3 contains 8 residues when both ends are counted. The CDR3 sequence: CATSDRTS.

Comments on this clonotype: Given a much more abundant clone one base away, this may be a read error. The V call is TRBV10-3, the J call TRBJ2-5, with 13 bases aligning to TRBD2. This CDR3 has 17 amino acids. Germline CDR1 reads ENHRY; CDR2 reads SYGVKD. V dropped 11 bases and J dropped 2; count of bases not matched to a gene: 14. CDR3 sequence: CAGSTLGLAGIQETQYF. Here the CDR3 DNA reads TGTGCCGGCAGTACCCTGGGACTAGCGGGGATACAAGAGACCCAGTACTTC.

In this sample, this clonotype turned up once. Germline and junction disagree at one end, which may indicate a read error. The chain links TRBV7-9 to TRBJ2-2; no reliable D call. The CDR3 spans 12 residues. Looked up from germline, CDR1 is SEHNR and CDR2 is FQNEAQ (reference sequence). The CDR3 sequence: CASRLIAEELFF. The CDR3 DNA sequence: TGTGCCAGCAGATTAATAGCCGAGGAGCTATTTTTT.